Listed here are 15 T cell receptor beta chains from one sample, sequenced in a study of cytomegalovirus exposure and HLA in healthy donors. Primers for the PCR totalled 60 Vbeta and 13 Jbeta. The method was immunoSEQ multiplex PCR; TCRdb's version includes in-frame clones alone and lacks a portion of them. The sample contains some 150,000 clones, roughly 82% of which appear only once. The sequenced material came from PBMCs. These receptors all come from a man aged 18 to 35 in good health and CMV-seropositive.

This clone appeared a single time. V and J are TRBV7-9 and TRBJ2-7; 9 nucleotides agree with TRBD2. CDR1 is SEHNR, CDR2 FQNEAQ, per germline (reference sequence). With V trimmed by 1 base and J by 7 bases, 5 bases remained unmatched. The CDR3 covers 14 residues. The CDR3 here is CASSLVVTSGEQYF. The CDR3 nucleotides read TGTGCCAGCAGCTTAGTGGTGACTAGCGGAGAGCAGTACTTC.

The rearrangement links TRBV7-9 to TRBJ2-1; 7 nucleotides agree with TRBD2. CDR1 SEHNR and CDR2 FQNEAQ come from the germline V gene (reference sequence). V shed 5 bases, J shed 0 bases, and the junction held 7 bases outside the gene matches. CDR3 length: 16 residues. The CDR3 sequence is CASSLRAGPSYNEQFF. As DNA, the CDR3 is TGTGCCAGCAGCCTACGAGCGGGACCCTCCTACAATGAGCAGTTCTTC.

V and J are TRBV5-4 and TRBJ2-5; 8 bases match TRBD1. This CDR3 has 15 amino acids. Germline V gene data show CDR1 as SGHNT and CDR2 as YYREEE (reference sequence). Unmatched junction bases numbered 2, after V lost 0 bases and J lost 1 base. CDR3 sequence reads: CASSLDRGIQETQYF. The CDR3 bases are TGTGCCAGCAGCTTGGACAGGGGGATCCAAGAGACCCAGTACTTC.

The chain uses TRBV5-1 and TRBJ2-5; D is unclear. CDR1 and CDR2 (germline): SGHRS, YFSETQ. CDR3 length: 11 amino acids. The V end was cut by 4 bases, the J end by 1 base, with 2 bases between. CDR3 sequence reads: CASSRQETQYF. The DNA of the CDR3 is TGCGCCAGCAGCCGCCAAGAGACCCAGTACTTC.

This clone was picked up one time. This sequence joins TRBV28 and TRBJ2-5, with 7 bases identical to TRBD1. Trimming took 5 bases from V and 4 from J; bases not matched to a gene: 7. The V gene's germline CDR1 is MDHEN and CDR2 SYDVKM. CDR3 length: 14 amino acids. CDR3 sequence (DNA): TGTGCCAGCAGTGCCTCGACAGGGACAGAGACCCAGTACTTC. Protein product: CASSASTGTETQYF.

The gene calls are TRBV5-1 and TRBJ1-6, with D perhaps TRBD1 (6 bases). The CDR3 spans 15 residues. Trimming removed 9 bases at V and 4 bases at J, with 17 bases between. Germline V gives CDR1 SGHRS, CDR2 YFSETQ. This CDR3 is CANCPPGHYNSPLHF. CDR3 coding DNA: TGCGCCAACTGCCCCCCGGGACATTATAATTCACCCCTCCACTTT.

V usage is TRBV19 and J usage is TRBJ1-4, with D possibly TRBD1 on 6 matching bases. The CDR3 has 16 amino acids. Germline CDR1 reads LNHDA; CDR2 reads SQIVND (reference sequence). Trimming pared 3 bases from V and 0 bases from J, leaving 11 bases between. The CDR3 here is CASSIGRGTTNEKLFF. The CDR3 nucleotides read TGTGCCAGTAGTATCGGCAGGGGAACAACTAATGAAAAACTGTTTTTT.

Concerning this clone: An end of the junction differs from the germline gene, which may be a read error. The chain recombines TRBV6-5 with TRBJ1-2, with D possibly matching TRBD1 (6 bases). The CDR3 runs to 15 residues. Per the germline V gene, CDR1 is MNHEY and CDR2 is SVGAGI. The CDR3 here is CASSYLPFTGYGYPF. In nucleotides, the CDR3 is TGTGCCAGCAGTTACCTTCCTTTTACAGGGTATGGCTACCCCTTC.

The chain employs TRBV4-1 and TRBJ2-6; D is unresolved. V lost 0 bases and J 4 bases, leaving 13 bases between the germline ends. Germline CDR1 MGHRA, CDR2 YSYEKL. The CDR3 is 17 amino acids. The CDR3 region is CASSQDYTFLGANVLTF. In DNA form, the CDR3 reads TGCGCCAGCAGCCAAGATTACACCTTTTTGGGGGCCAACGTCCTGACTTTC.

The V and J genes are TRBV7-9 and TRBJ2-2, with D perhaps TRBD2 (6 bases). V shed 0 bases and J shed 1 base, with 9 bases lying between them. CDR3 length: 16 amino acids. Germline V gene lookup returns CDR1 SEHNR and CDR2 FQNEAQ (reference sequence). DNA for the CDR3: TGTGCCAGCAGCTTAGCTGGTAGCGGGAACACCGGGGAGCTGTTTTTT. Translated: CASSLAGSGNTGELFF. The whole variable domain, remainder taken from reference TRBV7-9 and TRBJ2-2, is DTGVSQNPRHKITKRGQNVTFRCDPISEHNRLYWYRQTLGQGPEFLTYFQNEAQLEKSRLLSDRFSAERPKGSFSTLEIQRTEQGDSAMYLCASSLAGSGNTGELFFGEGSRLTVL.

The chain has TRBV14 and TRBJ2-4; D might be TRBD1 (7 bases). Germline V gene lookup returns CDR1 SGHDN and CDR2 FVKESK. V gave up 3 bases and J gave up 7 bases, with 13 bases separating them. The CDR3 spans 14 residues. The CDR3 loop reads CASSQDRRGNIQYF. The CDR3 coding sequence is TGTGCCAGCAGCCAGGACAGGAGGGGGAACATTCAGTACTTC. Together with reference TRBV14 and TRBJ2-4, the CDR3 gives the full variable domain: EAGVTQFPSHSVIEKGQTVTLRCDPISGHDNLYWYRRVMGKEIKFLLHFVKESKQDESGMPNNRFLAERTGGTYSTLKVQPAELEDSGVYFCASSQDRRGNIQYFGAGTRLSVL.

The V gene is TRBV19, the J gene TRBJ2-2; D is undetermined. Germline-derived CDR1 and CDR2 are LNHDA and SQIVND (reference sequence). The CDR3 is made up of 14 amino acids. The V and J ends lost 3 bases and 1 base respectively, with 6 bases between them. The CDR3 loop reads CASSIILNTGELFF. CDR3 nucleotide sequence: TGTGCCAGTAGTATCATTTTGAACACCGGGGAGCTGTTTTTT.

This clone has only a few counts. V is TRBV4-1 and J is TRBJ2-3, with 11 bases aligning to TRBD2. Losses at the gene ends were 2 bases for V and 3 bases for J; bases not matched to a gene: 7. Germline CDR1 is MGHRA and CDR2 is YSYEKL. There are 17 residues in the CDR3. CDR3 loop: CASSQPGLAGITDTQYF. DNA for the CDR3: TGCGCCAGCAGCCAACCCGGACTAGCGGGTATAACAGATACGCAGTATTTT.

The chain employs TRBV2 and TRBJ1-5, with D perhaps TRBD1 (5 bases). Germline V gene data show CDR1 as SNHLY and CDR2 as FYNNEI. The CDR3 consists of 15 residues. The V and J ends lost 6 bases and 2 bases respectively, with 14 bases between them. CDR3 bases: TGTGCCAGCAGCTTCAAGGGGCTGGGCAATCAGCCCCAGCATTTT. It is translated as CASSFKGLGNQPQHF.

The chain carries TRBV5-1 and TRBJ2-2; D ambiguous. Germline V gene sequence: CDR1 SGHRS, CDR2 YFSETQ. The CDR3 runs to 16 residues. V was cut by 0 bases and J by 0 bases, with 9 bases left in between. In nucleotides, the CDR3 is TGCGCCAGCAGCTTGGTTCTCAGAACGAACACCGGGGAGCTGTTTTTT. This sequence encodes CASSLVLRTNTGELFF.